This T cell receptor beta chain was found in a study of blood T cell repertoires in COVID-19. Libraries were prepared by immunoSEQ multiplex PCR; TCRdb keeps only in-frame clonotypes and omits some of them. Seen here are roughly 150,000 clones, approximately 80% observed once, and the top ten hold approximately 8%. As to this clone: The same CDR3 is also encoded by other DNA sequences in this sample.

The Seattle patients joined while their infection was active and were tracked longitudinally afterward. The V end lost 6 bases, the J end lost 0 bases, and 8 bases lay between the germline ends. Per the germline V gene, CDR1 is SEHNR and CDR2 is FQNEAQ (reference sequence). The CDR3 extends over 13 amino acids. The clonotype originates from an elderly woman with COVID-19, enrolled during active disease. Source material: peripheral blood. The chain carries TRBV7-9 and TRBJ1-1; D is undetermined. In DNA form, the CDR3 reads TGTGCCAGCAGTCTTGACATGAACACTGAAGCTTTCTTT. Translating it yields CASSLDMNTEAFF.